A selection of T cell receptor beta chains follows, all from one sample in a study of T cells in localized non-small cell lung cancer. Profiled with immunoSEQ multiplex PCR; TCRdb holds only in-frame clones, not every one. Among 100,000 to 150,000 clones listed, more than 70% were seen once. The material was peripheral blood, obtained before any cancer treatment. The receptors stem from a female donor at least 60 years old with stage I lung adenocarcinoma. Each CDR3 is given with its conserved first and last residue. A D gene is named only where the DNA matches it firmly.

TRBV2	TRBD1	14	TRBJ2-7	CASRETGPSYEQYF	TGTGCCAGCAGGGAGACAGGGCCCAGCTACGAGCAGTACTTC
TRBV27	TRBD1	14	TRBJ1-2	CASRRQGYDYGYTF	TGTGCCAGCAGACGACAGGGCTATGACTATGGCTACACCTTC
TRBV11-2	TRBD1	13	TRBJ2-3	CASRSTGVDTQYF	TGTGCCAGCAGATCGACAGGGGTAGATACGCAGTATTTT
TRBV7-9	-	12	TRBJ2-7	CASSSGAYEQYF	TGTGCCAGCAGCTCAGGCGCTTACGAGCAGTACTTC
TRBV30	-	14	TRBJ2-3	CAWSGTGLPGPVNF	TGTGCCTGGAGCGGGACTGGTCTCCCGGGACCTGTAAATTTT
TRBV18	-	17	TRBJ2-2	CASSPRGPQIGGGELFF	TGTGCCAGCTCACCCCGAGGGCCGCAAATTGGTGGCGGGGAGCTGTTTTTT
TRBV5-1	-	12	TRBJ2-5	CASSLRQETQYF	TGCGCCAGCAGCTTGAGACAAGAGACCCAGTACTTC
TRBV28	TRBD1	16	TRBJ1-5	CASSLMGTGMDQPQHF	TGTGCCAGCAGCCTAATGGGGACAGGGATGGATCAGCCCCAGCATTTT
TRBV28	-	13	TRBJ2-7	CATGTPSSYEQYF	TGTGCCACGGGGACACCCAGCTCCTACGAGCAGTACTTC
TRBV7-8	-	15	TRBJ2-7	CASSLVDKSSYEQYF	TGTGCCAGCAGCTTAGTGGACAAAAGCTCCTACGAGCAGTACTTC
TRBV28	-	12	TRBJ2-1	CASSLRRNEQFF	TGTGCCAGCAGTTTACGACGGAATGAGCAGTTCTTC
TRBV6-5	-	13	TRBJ2-7	CASSYRDGYEQYF	TGTGCCAGCAGTTATCGGGACGGCTACGAGCAGTACTTC
TRBV18	-	15	TRBJ2-5	CASSPRSSAGETQYF	TGTGCCAGCTCACCGAGATCGTCAGCGGGAGAGACCCAGTACTTC
TRBV10-3	-	14	TRBJ2-3	CAISQDQSTDTQYF	TGTGCCATCAGTCAGGACCAATCCACAGATACGCAGTATTTT
TRBV14	-	14	TRBJ1-1	CASSQVGGSTEAFF	TGTGCCAGCAGCCAGGTAGGGGGGAGCACTGAAGCTTTCTTT